Listed here are 18 T cell receptor beta chains from one sample, sequenced in a study of T cells in Graves' hyperthyroidism and ophthalmopathy. Amplified regions were TCR beta CDR3 sequences from RNA transcripts. Researchers ran a first-round RT-PCR on the TCR CDR3 using the HTBI primer set. TCRdb reprocessed the multiplex PCR reads via MiXCR and lists one record per CDR3 protein. The data show 550,000 to 700,000 distinct CDR3 sequences, with just over 45% seen just once and under 20% held by the top ten. Source material: peripheral blood or thyroid tissue (not recorded which). These receptors were obtained from an adult woman with Graves' disease, either hyperthyroidism or ophthalmopathy (not recorded which).

For this clonotype: One end of the junction does not line up with germline, which may come from a read error. V and J are TRBV11-1 and TRBJ2-2; possibly TRBD1 or TRBD2 for D (5 bases each). The germline V gene encodes CDR1 SGHAT and CDR2 FQDESV (reference sequence). The CDR3 is made up of 15 amino acids. As DNA, the CDR3 is TGTGCCAGCCCCAGCGTAGAGGGGAACACTGGGGAGCTGTTTTTT. Amino acids: CASPSVEGNTGELFF.

This clonotype was recorded at least ten times. This chain connects TRBV7-9 to TRBJ1-4; D is uncertain. The V gene lost 5 bases and the J gene lost 5 bases, with 18 bases spanning the gap. Germline CDR1 reads SEHNR; CDR2 reads FQNEAQ (reference sequence). The CDR3 runs 16 residues. Here the CDR3 reads CASSASLAGYNEKLFF. The CDR3 DNA is TGTGCCAGCAGCGCCTCTCTGGCAGGTTACAATGAAAAACTGTTTTTT.

This clonotype was seen at least ten times. The chain uses TRBV7-9 and TRBJ1-2, with 9 bases identical to TRBD1. The V gene end was trimmed by 4 bases and the J gene end by 7 bases; junction bases not matched to a gene: 7. The CDR3 covers 14 residues. From germline, CDR1 is SEHNR and CDR2 FQNEAQ (reference sequence). CDR3 loop: CASSSPWDRVGYTF. CDR3 DNA sequence: TGTGCCAGCAGCTCCCCCTGGGACAGGGTTGGCTACACCTTC.

The chain has TRBV14 and TRBJ1-2; 9 bases map to TRBD1. The V segment lost 5 bases and the J segment 7 bases; nucleotides outside the gene matches: 8. Germline V gene data show CDR1 as SGHDN and CDR2 as FVKESK. CDR3 length: 14 amino acids. This CDR3 is CASSAGTGSRGYTF. Written as DNA, the CDR3 is TGTGCCAGCAGCGCCGGGACAGGGTCTCGTGGCTACACCTTC.

This clonotype has a count of ten or more. J is TRBJ2-7 and V is TRBV27; 12 nucleotides agree with TRBD2. The V segment lost 6 bases and the J segment 0 bases; nucleotides outside the gene matches: 15. There are 19 residues in the CDR3. Germline V gene lookup returns CDR1 MNHEY and CDR2 SMNVEV (reference sequence). The CDR3 DNA follows: TGTGCCAGCAGCCCCGCGCTAGCGGGAGGGCCCTGGAGCTCCTACGAGCAGTACTTC. It is translated as CASSPALAGGPWSSYEQYF.

In this sample, this clonotype turned up many times. CDR3 protein: CASSLHITSGQETQYF. The CDR3 region has the DNA TGTGCCAGCAGCTTACACATCACTAGCGGGCAAGAGACCCAGTACTTC. This chain joins TRBV11-2 and TRBJ2-5; 9 positions agree with TRBD2. Per germline, CDR1 SGHAT and CDR2 FQNNGV. V gave up 2 bases and J gave up 2 bases; unmatched junction bases: 6. The CDR3 spans 16 residues.

The rearrangement links TRBV9 to TRBJ1-6; the D gene is possibly TRBD1 (5 bases). The CDR3 is 15 amino acids. In germline, CDR1 is SGDLS, CDR2 YYNGEE. V shed 0 bases and J shed 6 bases, with 10 bases lying between them. CDR3 sequence reads: CASSVDRTPNSPLHF. The CDR3 DNA sequence: TGTGCCAGCAGCGTAGATAGGACACCTAATTCACCCCTCCACTTT.

The V call is TRBV2, the J call TRBJ1-2; D uncertain. V was clipped by 6 bases and J by 6 bases, with 14 bases between them. The CDR3 spans 13 residues. Germline V gene data show CDR1 as SNHLY and CDR2 as FYNNEI. The CDR3 DNA is TGTGCCAGCAGCCAAAGGCATTCGGATGGCTACACCTTC. Protein sequence: CASSQRHSDGYTF.

The genes are TRBV28 and TRBJ1-1; D gene ambiguous. Germline V gene sequence: CDR1 MDHEN, CDR2 SYDVKM. The germline V and J ends were trimmed by 0 bases and 0 bases, with 8 bases remaining between them. This CDR3 is built from 15 residues. The CDR3 spells CASSLWSWMNTEAFF. The CDR3 coding sequence is TGTGCCAGCAGTTTATGGTCTTGGATGAACACTGAAGCTTTCTTT.

This clonotype was seen many times. CDR3 sequence: CASSFSRGLGANVLTF. CDR3 coding DNA: TGTGCCAGCAGCTTTAGCAGGGGGCTGGGGGCCAACGTCCTGACTTTC. This chain connects TRBV11-2 to TRBJ2-6, with TRBD1 matching over 8 bases. From germline, CDR1 is SGHAT and CDR2 FQNNGV. The CDR3 sequence is 16 residues long. V dropped 3 bases and J dropped 4; count of bases not matched to a gene: 5.

In regard to this clonotype: A junction end diverges from the germline sequence, so it may reflect a read error. The chain has TRBV20-1 and TRBJ2-5, with a tentative D call TRBD2 (5 bases). The CDR3 sequence is 14 residues long. Germline CDR1 and CDR2: DFQATT and SNEGSKA (reference sequence). In DNA, the CDR3 is TGCAGTGCTAGAGTCTCGGAGGTCCAAGAGACTCAGTACTTC. Its translation is CSARVSEVQETQYF.

As regards this clonotype: This could be a read error, since a much larger clone is one nucleotide away. This chain uses TRBV5-1 with TRBJ2-7; D not resolved. The CDR3 length is 14 residues. V was shortened by 0 bases and J by 3 bases, with 10 bases between the two germline ends. Germline values: CDR1 SGHRS, CDR2 YFSETQ. In nucleotides, the CDR3 is TGCGCCAGCAGCTTGGCTTCCCCCGTCTACGAGCAGTACTTC. Protein product: CASSLASPVYEQYF.

This clonotype was seen at least ten times. The rearrangement uses TRBV7-2 and TRBJ2-7; 10 bases fit TRBD1. This CDR3 has 14 residues. Germline V CDR1 and CDR2: SGHTA, FQGNSA. J lost 4 bases, V lost 8 bases, and 8 bases had no gene match. The CDR3 spells CASGRTGGWYEQYF. The DNA for the CDR3 is TGTGCCAGCGGAAGGACAGGGGGTTGGTACGAGCAGTACTTC.

The rearrangement uses TRBV7-9 and TRBJ1-5; TRBD1 might be the D (6 bases). Germline V gene data show CDR1 as SEHNR and CDR2 as FQNEAQ (reference sequence). With 0 bases removed from V and 1 base from J, the gap between germline ends came to 13 bases. The CDR3 length is 17 residues. In DNA form, the CDR3 reads TGTGCCAGCAGCTTAGCCCAGGGGAGGGGCAGCAATCAGCCCCAGCATTTT. Encoded protein: CASSLAQGRGSNQPQHF.

This rearrangement joins TRBV7-3 to TRBJ2-2; no definite D call. This CDR3 is built from 12 residues. Looked up from germline, CDR1 is SGHTA and CDR2 is FQGTGA. With 5 bases removed from V and 8 bases from J, the gap between germline ends came to 9 bases. CDR3 sequence (DNA): TGTGCCAGCAGCCCATCGTCAGGGGAGCTGTTTTTT. Protein sequence: CASSPSSGELFF.

This clonotype was counted many times. The chain carries TRBV5-1 and TRBJ2-7; 10 bases agree with TRBD2. CDR3 length equals 16 residues. V lost 4 bases and J lost 6; bases outside the gene matches: 13. Germline lookup yields CDR1 SGHRS and CDR2 YFSETQ. The CDR3 DNA reads TGCGCCAGCAGCCCCACCGTGGCTAGCGGGAGACGCGAGCAGTACTTC. As protein: CASSPTVASGRREQYF. Using reference TRBV5-1 and TRBJ2-7 for the parts outside the CDR3, the full variable domain is KAGVTQTPRYLIKTRGQQVTLSCSPISGHRSVSWYQQTPGQGLQFLFEYFSETQRNKGNFPGRFSGRQFSNSRSEMNVSTLELGDSALYLCASSPTVASGRREQYFGPGTRLTVT.

The V call is TRBV20-1, the J call TRBJ2-7; possibly TRBD1 or TRBD2 for D (5 bases each). This CDR3 has 12 residues. Trimming removed 5 bases at V and 6 bases at J, with 14 bases between. The V gene's germline CDR1 is DFQATT and CDR2 SNEGSKA (reference sequence). The CDR3 loop is CSAAPAGSEQYF. CDR3 DNA: TGCAGTGCTGCCCCGGCAGGGAGCGAGCAGTACTTC.

V usage is TRBV20-1 and J usage is TRBJ1-5, with TRBD1 identical over 7 bases. Germline-derived CDR1 and CDR2 are DFQATT and SNEGSKA (reference sequence). V gave up 5 bases and J gave up 0 bases; unmatched junction bases: 16. This CDR3 has 18 residues. The CDR3 sequence is CSAASSGTETYSNQPQHF. The CDR3 nucleotides are TGCAGTGCTGCGTCGTCCGGGACAGAAACTTATAGCAATCAGCCCCAGCATTTT.